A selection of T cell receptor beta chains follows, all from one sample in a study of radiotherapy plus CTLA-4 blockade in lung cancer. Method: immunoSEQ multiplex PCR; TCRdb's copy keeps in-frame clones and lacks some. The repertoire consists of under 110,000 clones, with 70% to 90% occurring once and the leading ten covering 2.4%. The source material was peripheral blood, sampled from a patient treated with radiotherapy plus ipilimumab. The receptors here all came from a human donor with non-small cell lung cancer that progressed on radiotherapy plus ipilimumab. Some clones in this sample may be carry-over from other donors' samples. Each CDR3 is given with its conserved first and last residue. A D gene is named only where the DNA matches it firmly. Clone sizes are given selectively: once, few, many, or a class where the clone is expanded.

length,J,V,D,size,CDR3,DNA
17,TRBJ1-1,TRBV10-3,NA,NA,CAISDVARIAMNTEAFF,TGTGCCATCAGTGATGTGGCCAGGATAGCTATGAACACTGAAGCTTTCTTT
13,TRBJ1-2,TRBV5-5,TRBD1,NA,CASGNRGSLGYTF,TGTGCCAGCGGCAACAGGGGGAGTTTGGGCTACACCTTC
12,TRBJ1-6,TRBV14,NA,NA,CASSPTPPALHF,TGTGCCAGCAGCCCAACCCCGCCGGCCCTCCACTTT
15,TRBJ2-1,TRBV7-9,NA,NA,CASSERDLYYNEQFF,TGTGCCAGCAGCGAACGGGACCTGTATTACAATGAGCAGTTCTTC
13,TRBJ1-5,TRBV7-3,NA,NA,CASSEDSNRPQHF,TGTGCCAGCAGCGAGGACAGTAACCGGCCCCAGCATTTT
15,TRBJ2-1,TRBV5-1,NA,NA,CASSPGGSSYNEQFF,TGCGCCAGCAGCCCTGGGGGGAGCTCCTACAATGAGCAGTTCTTC
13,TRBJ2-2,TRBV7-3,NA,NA,CASSFPNIGELFF,TGTGCCAGCAGCTTTCCGAACATCGGGGAGCTGTTTTTT
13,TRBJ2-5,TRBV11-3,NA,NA,CASSPTGTGTQYF,TGTGCCAGCAGCCCCACAGGGACGGGGACCCAGTACTTC
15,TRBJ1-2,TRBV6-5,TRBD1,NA,CASSYSTGTVYGYTF,TGTGCCAGCAGTTACTCCACCGGGACAGTCTATGGCTACACCTTC
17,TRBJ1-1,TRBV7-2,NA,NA,CASSKFPGLMVNTEAFF,TGTGCCAGCAGTAAATTCCCAGGGTTAATGGTGAACACTGAAGCTTTCTTT
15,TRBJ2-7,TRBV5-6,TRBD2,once,CASSSTGLNHYEQYF,TGTGCCAGCAGCTCAACGGGACTAAACCACTACGAGCAGTACTTC
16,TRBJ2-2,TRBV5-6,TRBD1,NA,CASSLPDRGSTGELFF,TGTGCCAGCAGCCTTCCGGACAGGGGATCCACCGGGGAGCTGTTTTTT
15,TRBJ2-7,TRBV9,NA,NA,CASSVGAQGGYEQYF,TGTGCCAGCAGCGTAGGTGCACAGGGAGGTTACGAGCAGTACTTC
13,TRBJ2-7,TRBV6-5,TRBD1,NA,CASSLQGVGEQYF,TGTGCCAGCAGTCTACAGGGGGTGGGCGAGCAGTACTTC
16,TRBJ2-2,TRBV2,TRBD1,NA,CASSERTGAYTGELFF,TGTGCCAGCAGTGAAAGGACAGGGGCCTACACCGGGGAGCTGTTTTTT
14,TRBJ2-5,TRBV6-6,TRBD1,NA,CASSYFPGGQTQYF,TGTGCCAGCAGTTATTTCCCAGGGGGACAGACCCAGTACTTC
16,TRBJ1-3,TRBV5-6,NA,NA,CASSSGYRNSGNTIYF,TGTGCCAGCAGCAGTGGGTACAGAAACTCCGGAAACACCATATATTTT
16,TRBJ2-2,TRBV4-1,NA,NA,CASSQAWGATTGELFF,TGCGCCAGCAGCCAAGCTTGGGGGGCGACCACCGGGGAGCTGTTTTTT
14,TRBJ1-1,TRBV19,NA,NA,CASSATRAYTEAFF,TGTGCCAGTAGTGCAACCAGGGCCTACACTGAAGCTTTCTTT
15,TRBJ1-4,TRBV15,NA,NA,CATSREKQGYEKLFF,TGTGCCACCAGCAGAGAGAAACAGGGTTATGAAAAACTGTTTTTT
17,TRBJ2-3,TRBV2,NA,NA,CASSGGGGVVATDTQYF,TGTGCCAGCAGTGGAGGTGGAGGGGTTGTCGCTACAGATACGCAGTATTTT
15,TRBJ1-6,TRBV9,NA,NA,CASSARTGSNSPLHF,TGTGCCAGCAGCGCCCGGACGGGAAGTAATTCACCCCTCCACTTT
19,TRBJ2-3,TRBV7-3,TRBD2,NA,CASSIGPSSGGAFTDTQYF,TGTGCCAGCAGCATCGGCCCTTCTAGCGGGGGGGCTTTCACAGATACGCAGTATTTT
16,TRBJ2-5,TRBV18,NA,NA,CASSPYVGSAVETQYF,TGTGCCAGCTCACCCTACGTGGGGTCGGCTGTAGAGACCCAGTACTTC
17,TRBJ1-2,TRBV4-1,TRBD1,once,CASSPRFGDRVSYGYTF,TGCGCCAGCAGCCCGCGGTTCGGGGACAGGGTTTCATATGGCTACACCTTC
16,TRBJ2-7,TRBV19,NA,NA,CATSPGGEGKNYEQYF,TGTGCCACCAGTCCAGGAGGCGAGGGAAAGAACTACGAGCAGTACTTC
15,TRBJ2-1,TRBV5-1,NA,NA,CASSFEERGYNEQFF,TGCGCCAGCAGCTTTGAAGAAAGGGGCTACAATGAGCAGTTCTTC
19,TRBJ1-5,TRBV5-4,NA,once,CASSSLLGGRISGNQPQHF,TGTGCCAGCAGCTCCTTACTAGGGGGACGCATCTCGGGCAATCAGCCCCAGCATTTT
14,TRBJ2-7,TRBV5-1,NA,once,CASSFGGGSYEQYF,TGCGCCAGCAGCTTCGGGGGAGGTAGCTACGAGCAGTACTTC
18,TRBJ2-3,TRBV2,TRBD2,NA,CASSATGTSGGSTDTQYF,TGTGCCAGCAGTGCCACCGGGACTAGCGGGGGGAGCACAGATACGCAGTATTTT
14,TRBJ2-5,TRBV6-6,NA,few,CASSYSGGVETQYF,TGTGCCAGCAGTTACTCCGGGGGCGTTGAGACCCAGTACTTC
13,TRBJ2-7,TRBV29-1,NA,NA,CSVGGFGLYEQYF,TGCAGCGTTGGAGGTTTTGGTCTTTACGAGCAGTACTTC
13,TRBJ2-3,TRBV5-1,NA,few,CASSWTTTDTQYF,TGCGCCAGCAGCTGGACTACCACAGATACGCAGTATTTT
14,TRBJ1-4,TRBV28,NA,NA,CASREGATNEKLFF,TGTGCCAGCAGGGAGGGTGCAACTAATGAAAAACTGTTTTTT
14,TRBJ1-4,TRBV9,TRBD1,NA,CASSPGTGREKLFF,TGTGCCAGCAGCCCCGGGACAGGGCGTGAAAAACTGTTTTTT
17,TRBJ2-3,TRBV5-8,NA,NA,CASSFDSPHHTRDTQYF,TGTGCCAGCAGCTTTGACAGCCCCCACCACACACGGGATACGCAGTATTTT
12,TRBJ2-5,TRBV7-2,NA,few,CASSLDRETQYF,TGTGCCAGCAGCTTAGATAGGGAGACCCAGTACTTC
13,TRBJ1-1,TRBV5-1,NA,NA,CASSLELGTEAFF,TGCGCCAGCAGCTTAGAGTTGGGCACTGAAGCTTTCTTT
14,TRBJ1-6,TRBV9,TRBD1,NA,CASSIGTVGSPLHF,TGTGCCAGCAGCATCGGGACAGTGGGTTCACCCCTCCACTTT
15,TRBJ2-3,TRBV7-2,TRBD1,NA,CALLTQTGGTDTQYF,TGTGCCCTTCTTACCCAGACAGGGGGCACAGATACGCAGTATTTT
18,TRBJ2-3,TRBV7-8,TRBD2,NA,CASSLGVAGGLVTDTQYF,TGTGCCAGCAGCTTAGGAGTCGCGGGGGGGCTAGTGACAGATACGCAGTATTTT
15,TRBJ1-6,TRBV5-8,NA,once,CAVKVGSSYNSPLHF,TGTGCCGTTAAGGTTGGGAGCTCCTATAATTCACCCCTCCACTTT
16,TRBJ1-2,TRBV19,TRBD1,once,CASSMRAGQGVYGYTF,TGTGCCAGTAGTATGCGGGCGGGACAGGGAGTCTATGGCTACACCTTC
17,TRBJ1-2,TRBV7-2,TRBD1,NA,CASSLVGGGTGTYGYTF,TGTGCCAGCAGCTTAGTGGGGGGTGGGACAGGGACCTATGGCTACACCTTC
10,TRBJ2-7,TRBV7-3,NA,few,CASPPVGQYF,TGTGCCAGCCCTCCAGTGGGGCAGTACTTC
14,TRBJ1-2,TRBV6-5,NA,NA,CASRWGESLDGYTF,TGTGCCAGCAGGTGGGGGGAAAGCCTCGATGGCTACACCTTC
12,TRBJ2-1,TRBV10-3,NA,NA,CATAGGLNEQFF,TGTGCCACGGCCGGGGGTCTCAATGAGCAGTTCTTC
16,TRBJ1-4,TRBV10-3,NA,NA,CAISESLGGLSEKLFF,TGTGCCATCAGTGAGTCCCTAGGGGGGCTAAGTGAAAAACTGTTTTTT
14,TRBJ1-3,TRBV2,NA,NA,CASKQAQGGNTIYF,TGTGCCAGCAAGCAGGCGCAAGGGGGAAACACCATATATTTT
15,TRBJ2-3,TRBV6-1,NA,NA,CASSEVRGDTDTQYF,TGTGCCAGCAGTGAAGTAAGGGGGGACACAGATACGCAGTATTTT
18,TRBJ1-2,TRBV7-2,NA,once,CASSLKAVTTPVTGGYTF,TGTGCCAGCAGCTTAAAGGCGGTGACGACACCCGTCACGGGTGGCTACACCTTC
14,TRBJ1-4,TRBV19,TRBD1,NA,CATTERQGNEKLFF,TGTGCCACTACCGAGAGACAGGGGAATGAAAAACTGTTTTTT
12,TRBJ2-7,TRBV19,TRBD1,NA,CASSGTGGPQDF,TGTGCCAGTTCCGGGACAGGGGGCCCCCAGGACTTC
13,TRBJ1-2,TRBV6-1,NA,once,CASKRGSDYGYTF,TGTGCCAGCAAGCGGGGATCGGACTATGGCTACACCTTC
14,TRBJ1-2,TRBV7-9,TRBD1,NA,CASSYGQGAHGYTF,TGTGCCAGCAGCTACGGACAGGGGGCACATGGCTACACCTTC